Listed below are T cell receptor beta chains from one sample, sequenced in a study of radiation and T cells in renal cell carcinoma. Sequencing was performed with immunoSEQ multiplex PCR; in TCRdb, only in-frame clones are kept and a portion is missing. The table lists about 170,000 clones, 88% of them singletons. The material was blood, obtained from a patient whose treatment included radiotherapy and nephrectomy. All receptors derive from a woman aged 50 to 65 with renal cell carcinoma. CDR3s include the opening cysteine and the closing phenylalanine or tryptophan. D genes are given only for firm matches. Size is omitted from some rows. Given values are once, few, many or a class for expanded clones.

d_call,v_call,clone_size,j_call,cdr3_aa,cdr3_nt
TRBD2,TRBV11-3,once,TRBJ2-7,CASSWGGNSYEQYF,TGTGCCAGCAGCTGGGGAGGGAATTCCTACGAGCAGTACTTC
NA,TRBV19,NA,TRBJ1-4,CASNFGNFNEKLFF,TGTGCCAGTAACTTTGGGAACTTTAATGAAAAACTGTTTTTT
NA,TRBV19,NA,TRBJ1-2,CASSIAVRGAFYGYTF,TGTGCCAGTAGTATAGCAGTCAGGGGAGCATTCTATGGCTACACCTTC
TRBD1,TRBV7-9,NA,TRBJ1-2,CASSLQGADGYTF,TGTGCCAGCAGCCTCCAGGGGGCCGATGGCTACACCTTC
TRBD2,TRBV5-1,NA,TRBJ2-1,CASSLGSGGYNEQFF,TGCGCCAGCAGCTTGGGTAGCGGGGGATACAATGAGCAGTTCTTC
TRBD1,TRBV4-1,NA,TRBJ2-5,CASSHRDRGHQETQYF,TGCGCCAGCAGCCATCGGGACAGGGGGCACCAAGAGACCCAGTACTTC
NA,TRBV7-6,NA,TRBJ1-6,CASSASRGIDSPLHF,TGTGCCAGCAGCGCGTCGAGAGGGATCGATTCACCCCTCCACTTT
NA,TRBV7-2,NA,TRBJ2-7,CASSFAGTPFEQYF,TGTGCCAGCAGCTTCGCCGGGACACCCTTCGAGCAGTACTTC
TRBD2,TRBV4-1,NA,TRBJ2-5,CASSQALAGGRQETQYF,TGCGCCAGCAGCCAAGCTCTAGCGGGGGGGAGACAAGAGACCCAGTACTTC
NA,TRBV11-1,NA,TRBJ1-1,CASRSEANTEAFF,TGTGCCAGCAGATCCGAGGCGAACACTGAAGCTTTCTTT
NA,TRBV5-1,NA,TRBJ2-7,CASSLRGADEQYF,TGCGCCAGCAGCTTGCGTGGTGCGGACGAGCAGTACTTC
NA,TRBV4-2,NA,TRBJ2-3,CASSQASAVKSTDTQYF,TGTGCCAGCAGCCAGGCCTCGGCAGTGAAGAGCACAGATACGCAGTATTTT
NA,TRBV5-1,NA,TRBJ1-5,CASSFPGEGQPQHF,TGTGCCAGCAGCTTCCCGGGAGAGGGGCAGCCCCAGCATTTT
NA,TRBV6-5,NA,TRBJ2-5,CASSYNRKETQYF,TGTGCCAGCAGTTACAACAGGAAAGAGACCCAGTACTTC
TRBD1,TRBV13,NA,TRBJ1-5,CASSSQGADQPQHF,TGTGCCAGCAGCTCACAGGGGGCCGATCAGCCCCAGCATTTT
TRBD2,TRBV18,once,TRBJ2-1,CASSPLTSGVNYNEQFF,TGTGCCAGCTCACCCCTGACTAGCGGGGTAAACTACAATGAGCAGTTCTTC
TRBD2,TRBV5-1,NA,TRBJ2-2,CASSLKDSGASLGGELFF,TGCGCCAGCAGCTTGAAGGATAGCGGGGCTTCGTTAGGCGGGGAGCTGTTTTTT
TRBD1,TRBV7-2,NA,TRBJ2-1,CASSSTQGAYNEQFF,TGTGCCAGCAGCTCCACACAGGGGGCCTACAATGAGCAGTTCTTC
NA,TRBV6-1,NA,TRBJ1-1,CASSLSENTEAFF,TGTGCCAGCAGTCTTAGTGAGAACACTGAAGCTTTCTTT
NA,TRBV2,NA,TRBJ2-1,CASSEFDEQFF,TGTGCCAGCAGTGAATTTGATGAGCAGTTCTTC
NA,TRBV7-2,NA,TRBJ2-2,CASSLRVGTGELFF,TGTGCCAGCAGCTTGAGGGTGGGCACCGGGGAGCTGTTTTTT
TRBD2,TRBV7-7,once,TRBJ2-1,CASSPGLAGGDEQFF,TGTGCTAGCAGCCCCGGACTAGCGGGGGGAGATGAGCAGTTCTTC
NA,TRBV13,NA,TRBJ1-2,CASSLQANYGYTF,TGTGCCAGCAGCTTACAGGCTAACTATGGCTACACCTTC
NA,TRBV7-8,NA,TRBJ2-7,CASSPAGIGAYEQYF,TGTGCCAGCAGCCCTGCGGGGATTGGTGCCTACGAGCAGTACTTC
NA,TRBV15,NA,TRBJ1-1,CATSRGGGNTEAFF,TGTGCCACCAGCAGAGGGGGGGGTAACACTGAAGCTTTCTTT
NA,TRBV14,NA,TRBJ1-2,CASSQRRQYGYTF,TGTGCCAGCAGCCAAAGAAGACAATATGGCTACACCTTC
NA,TRBV19,NA,TRBJ1-1,CASSVSGRLEAFF,TGTGCCAGTAGTGTTTCCGGGAGGCTAGAAGCTTTCTTT
NA,TRBV10-3,NA,TRBJ1-3,CATRAGAHSGNTIYF,TGTGCCACCAGGGCAGGGGCGCACTCTGGAAACACCATATATTTT
NA,TRBV7-6,NA,TRBJ2-2,CASSLGDTGYTGELFF,TGTGCCAGCAGCTTAGGGGACACAGGATATACCGGGGAGCTGTTTTTT
TRBD1,TRBV13,NA,TRBJ2-2,CASSIRDRETGELFF,TGTGCCAGCAGCATCCGGGACAGGGAAACCGGGGAGCTGTTTTTT
NA,TRBV14,NA,TRBJ2-3,CASSHLQGSTDTQYF,TGTGCCAGCAGCCATTTACAAGGGAGCACAGATACGCAGTATTTT
TRBD1,TRBV7-9,NA,TRBJ2-1,CASTTGNNEQFF,TGTGCCAGTACGACAGGGAATAATGAGCAGTTCTTC
NA,TRBV5-1,NA,TRBJ1-4,CASSSRGAGVLPLVREKLFF,TGCGCCAGCAGCTCTCGGGGCGCAGGGGTCCTACCCTTGGTTCGGGAAAAACTGTTTTTT
NA,TRBV7-8,once,TRBJ1-1,CASSRGFTEAFF,TGTGCCAGCAGCAGAGGGTTCACTGAAGCTTTCTTT
TRBD2,TRBV7-2,NA,TRBJ2-5,CASSLSPPSGRKYF,TGTGCCAGCAGCTTATCCCCCCCTAGCGGGAGGAAGTACTTC
NA,TRBV19,NA,TRBJ2-1,CASSIVPLGPYNEQFF,TGTGCCAGTAGTATAGTACCCCTCGGTCCCTACAATGAGCAGTTCTTC
NA,TRBV5-1,NA,TRBJ1-2,CASSLEGLSYGYTF,TGCGCCAGCAGCTTGGAGGGGCTCAGCTATGGCTACACCTTC
NA,TRBV18,NA,TRBJ2-1,CASSPWGQPNDNEQFF,TGTGCCAGCTCACCATGGGGCCAACCAAATGACAATGAGCAGTTCTTC
NA,TRBV19,NA,TRBJ2-2,CASSIQMNTGELFF,TGTGCCAGTAGTATTCAAATGAACACCGGGGAGCTGTTTTTT
TRBD2,TRBV5-1,NA,TRBJ2-3,CASSGGTSGTTQYF,TGCGCCAGCAGCGGGGGGACTAGCGGTACTACGCAGTATTTT
NA,TRBV6-6,NA,TRBJ1-1,CASRYPRTLENTEAFF,TGTGCCAGCAGATACCCCAGGACCCTGGAGAACACTGAAGCTTTCTTT
NA,TRBV6-5,NA,TRBJ1-6,CASKRAQGSPLHF,TGTGCCAGCAAGAGGGCCCAGGGATCACCCCTCCACTTT
TRBD1,TRBV4-3,NA,TRBJ2-3,CASSPGTALSDSTDTQYF,TGCGCCAGCAGCCCTGGGACAGCCCTTTCCGACAGCACAGATACGCAGTATTTT
NA,TRBV5-6,NA,TRBJ1-2,CASSLALYGYTF,TGTGCCAGCAGCTTGGCTTTATATGGCTACACCTTC
NA,TRBV25-1,NA,TRBJ1-3,CASSEGQISGNTIYF,TGTGCCAGCAGTGAGGGCCAGATCTCTGGAAACACCATATATTTT
NA,TRBV6-5,NA,TRBJ2-2,CASSYSSLGELFF,TGTGCCAGCAGTTACTCCAGTCTCGGGGAGCTGTTTTTT
NA,TRBV7-3,NA,TRBJ1-2,CASSFTRRRAGYGYTF,TGTGCCAGCAGCTTTACACGTCGGAGGGCAGGCTATGGCTACACCTTC
NA,TRBV7-8,few,TRBJ1-1,CASSPREGDTEAFF,TGTGCCAGCAGCCCCCGAGAGGGCGACACTGAAGCTTTCTTT
NA,TRBV13,NA,TRBJ2-5,CASSLVGLPGELQETQYF,TGTGCCAGCAGCTTAGTGGGTCTGCCAGGGGAATTACAAGAGACCCAGTACTTC
NA,TRBV5-4,NA,TRBJ2-7,CASSLGTNAYEQYF,TGTGCCAGCAGCTTGGGCACAAACGCCTACGAGCAGTACTTC
NA,TRBV6-6,NA,TRBJ1-1,CASRTTGYTEAFF,TGTGCCAGCAGAACCACAGGGTACACTGAAGCTTTCTTT
NA,TRBV6-1,NA,TRBJ1-6,CASSARRDGISRGSPLHF,TGTGCCAGCAGTGCTCGCCGGGACGGTATTTCACGCGGTTCACCCCTCCACTTT
NA,TRBV7-9,NA,TRBJ2-2,CASSLGHAGFGELFF,TGTGCCAGCAGCTTAGGACATGCAGGTTTCGGGGAGCTGTTTTTT
NA,TRBV9,NA,TRBJ1-4,CASSGGHLTTNEKLFF,TGTGCCAGCAGCGGGGGACACCTTACAACTAATGAAAAACTGTTTTTT